The source of this T cell receptor (beta chain) is a study of OX40 agonist ivuxolimab in advanced cancers. Study information: While on treatment, patients had intravenous ivuxolimab at 0.01 to 10 mg/kg every 2 weeks. Patients achieving partial responses numbered three: one hepatocellular carcinoma case and two cutaneous melanoma cases. Study findings and constraints: On average, CD8+ T cells showed a greater number of expanded clones than CD4+. At 0.1 to 3.0 mg/kg, CD4+ and CD8+ blood T cells expanded clonally by week 6.

Using immunoSEQ multiplex PCR, the repertoire was profiled, and TCRdb retains in-frame clones only, with some absent. Of around 65,000 clones detected, nearly 95% appear once; the ten largest clones hold about an eighth. Germline CDR1 SNHLY, CDR2 FYNNEI. The CDR3 runs 14 residues. Trimming pared 6 bases from V and 2 bases from J, leaving 12 bases between. This clone was seen just once. What it recognizes is unknown. The specimen comprised CD4+ or CD8+ T cells sorted from blood, sampled in a trial of the OX40 agonist ivuxolimab. The chain carries TRBV2 and TRBJ2-3, with D possibly TRBD1 on 5 matching bases. The TCR originated in an adult with an advanced solid tumor such as melanoma, head and neck, liver or kidney cancer. The CDR3 sequence: CASSPVGATDTQYF. The CDR3 DNA is TGTGCCAGCAGCCCAGTTGGGGCCACAGATACGCAGTATTTT.